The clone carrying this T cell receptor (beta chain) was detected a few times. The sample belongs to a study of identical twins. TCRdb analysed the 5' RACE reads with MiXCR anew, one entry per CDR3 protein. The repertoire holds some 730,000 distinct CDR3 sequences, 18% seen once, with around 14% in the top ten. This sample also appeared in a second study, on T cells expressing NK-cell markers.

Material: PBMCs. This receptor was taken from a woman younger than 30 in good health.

The CDR3 sequence is CSARPRTAYNEQFF. The CDR3 DNA follows: TGCAGTGCTAGACCTAGGACAGCGTACAATGAGCAGTTCTTC. The gene calls are TRBV20-1 and TRBJ2-1; the D gene is possibly TRBD1 (6 bases). Trimming cost V 2 bases and J 4 bases, with 12 bases left between them. Looked up from germline, CDR1 is DFQATT and CDR2 is SNEGSKA (reference sequence). This CDR3 region has 14 residues.